The sequence of this T cell receptor beta chain was determined in a study of response to subunit inactivated influenza vaccine. The CDR3 runs to 15 residues. Trimming stripped 3 bases from V and 1 base from J, with 11 bases between. From germline, CDR1 is MDHEN and CDR2 SYDVKM. Study-wide results and caveats: Each seasonal influenza vaccination recruits few new T cells, the authors suggested.

TCRdb passed the RT-PCR reads through MiXCR, listing each CDR3 protein once. The sample includes approximately 700,000 distinct CDR3 sequences, roughly 14% of them seen just once. To note about this clonotype: What it binds is unknown.

This specimen consisted of PBMCs from blood, obtained approximately 15 days before vaccination. The chain links TRBV28 to TRBJ2-3; D tentatively reads TRBD1 or TRBD2 (5 bases each). The source of this sequence is a man aged 50-59 years who received an inactivated influenza vaccine. CDR3 coding DNA: TGTGCCAGCAGTTTTGGGAGAGGGGGCACAGATACGCAGTATTTT. Protein product: CASSFGRGGTDTQYF.